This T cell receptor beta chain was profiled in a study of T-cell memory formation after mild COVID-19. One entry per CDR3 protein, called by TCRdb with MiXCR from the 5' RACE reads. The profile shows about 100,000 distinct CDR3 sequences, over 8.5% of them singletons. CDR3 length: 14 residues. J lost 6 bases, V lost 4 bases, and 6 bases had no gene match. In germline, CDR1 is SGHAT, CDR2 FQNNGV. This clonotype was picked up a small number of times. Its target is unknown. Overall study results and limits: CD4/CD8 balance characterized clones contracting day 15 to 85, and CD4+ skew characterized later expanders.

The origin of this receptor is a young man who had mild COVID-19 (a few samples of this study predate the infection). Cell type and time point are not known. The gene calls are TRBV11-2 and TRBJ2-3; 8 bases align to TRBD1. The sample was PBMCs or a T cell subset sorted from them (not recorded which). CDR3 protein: CASSSSQGVDTQYF. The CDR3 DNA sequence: TGTGCCAGCAGCTCCTCACAGGGGGTGGATACGCAGTATTTT.